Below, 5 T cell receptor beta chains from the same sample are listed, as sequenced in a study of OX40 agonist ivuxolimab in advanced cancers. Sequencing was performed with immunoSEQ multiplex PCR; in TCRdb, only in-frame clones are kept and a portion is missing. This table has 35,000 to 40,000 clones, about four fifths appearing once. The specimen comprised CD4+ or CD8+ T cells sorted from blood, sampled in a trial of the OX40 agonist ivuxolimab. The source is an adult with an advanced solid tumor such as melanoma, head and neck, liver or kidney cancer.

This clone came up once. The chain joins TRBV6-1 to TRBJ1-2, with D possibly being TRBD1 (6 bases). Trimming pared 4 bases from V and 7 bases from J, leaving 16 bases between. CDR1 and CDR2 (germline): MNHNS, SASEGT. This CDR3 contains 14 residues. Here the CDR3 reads CASSAHRVDFGYTF. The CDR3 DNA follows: TGTGCCAGCAGTGCTCACAGGGTTGATTTTGGCTACACCTTC.

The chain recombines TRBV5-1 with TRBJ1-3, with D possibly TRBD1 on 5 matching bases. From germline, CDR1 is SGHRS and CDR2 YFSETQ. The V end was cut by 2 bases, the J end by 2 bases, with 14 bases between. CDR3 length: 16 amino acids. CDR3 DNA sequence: TGCGCCAGCAGCTTAACCCTTGACAGTGCTGGAAACACCATATATTTT. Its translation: CASSLTLDSAGNTIYF.

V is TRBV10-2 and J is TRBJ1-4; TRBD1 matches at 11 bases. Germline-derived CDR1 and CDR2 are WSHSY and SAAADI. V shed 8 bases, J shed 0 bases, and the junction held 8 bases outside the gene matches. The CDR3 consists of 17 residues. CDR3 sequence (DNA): TGCGCCAGCCGGCGGGGACAGGGGGGACCAACTAATGAAAAACTGTTTTTT. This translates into CASRRGQGGPTNEKLFF.

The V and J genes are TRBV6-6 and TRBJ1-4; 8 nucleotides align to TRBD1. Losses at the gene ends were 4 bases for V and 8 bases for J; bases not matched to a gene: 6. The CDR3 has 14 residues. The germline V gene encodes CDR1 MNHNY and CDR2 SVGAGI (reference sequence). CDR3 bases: TGTGCCAGCAGTTCCTCCGGGACAGGAGAAAAACTGTTTTTT. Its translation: CASSSSGTGEKLFF.

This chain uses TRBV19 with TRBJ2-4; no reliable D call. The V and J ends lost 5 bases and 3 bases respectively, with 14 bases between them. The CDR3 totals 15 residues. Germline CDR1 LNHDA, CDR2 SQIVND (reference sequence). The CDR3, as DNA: TGTGCCAGTAGTTCCGTAGATGCCGGCAAAAACATTCAGTACTTC. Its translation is CASSSVDAGKNIQYF.